These T cell receptor beta chains were read from a single sample in a study of cytomegalovirus exposure and HLA in healthy donors. Assay: immunoSEQ multiplex PCR; the TCRdb copy retains only in-frame clones and omits some. The sample gives approximately 200,000 clones, 75% to 85% of which show up once; about 2% is in the top ten. The specimen sequenced was PBMCs. The receptors stem from a woman aged 18-29 years in good health and CMV-seropositive. CDR3s include the opening cysteine and the closing phenylalanine or tryptophan. Size is omitted from some rows. Given values are once, few, many or a class for expanded clones.

clone_size cdr3_length j_call v_call cdr3_aa
once 15 TRBJ1-6 TRBV28 CASSLSYRNNSPLHF
. 14 TRBJ1-2 TRBV19 CASSIGVAVYGYTF
once 13 TRBJ1-1 TRBV6-1 CASRMGQNTEAFF
. 13 TRBJ2-3 TRBV5-1 CASSSPGTDTQYF
. 17 TRBJ1-5 TRBV7-2 CASRGDRAFYRNQPQHF
. 16 TRBJ1-6 TRBV4-2 CASSQGLRPDNSPLHF
few 15 TRBJ1-1 TRBV15 CATSREGVMNTEAFF
. 15 TRBJ2-1 TRBV6-4 CASSVVASSYNEQFF
. 13 TRBJ1-2 TRBV7-9 CASSFSTNYGYTF
. 14 TRBJ2-2 TRBV2 CASRGGVNTGELFF
once 15 TRBJ2-1 TRBV7-3 CASSLGEDAYNEQFF
. 16 TRBJ2-3 TRBV4-2 CASSQGGGGQGDTQYF
. 11 TRBJ2-5 TRBV19 CASSMGETQYF
. 16 TRBJ1-5 TRBV19 CASSIEDRGGNQPQHF
. 15 TRBJ1-3 TRBV4-2 CASSQVGGTGNTIYF
. 14 TRBJ1-6 TRBV12-5 CASGLEQGFSPLHF
few 15 TRBJ1-2 TRBV7-9 CASSPGQGLPDGYTF
. 16 TRBJ2-1 TRBV4-2 CASSQDLSGGWNEQFF
. 14 TRBJ1-3 TRBV7-7 CASSLSVSGNTIYF
. 14 TRBJ1-1 TRBV5-1 CASRRETTLGEAFF
. 15 TRBJ2-5 TRBV27 CASSGGLSDWETQYF
. 12 TRBJ2-7 TRBV5-1 CASSLEGAGRYF
. 11 TRBJ2-7 TRBV5-1 CASSPGGEQYF
. 14 TRBJ2-5 TRBV7-9 CASSSRMGLETQYF
few 15 TRBJ1-6 TRBV5-4 CASSLGRSGNSPLHF
. 15 . TRBV5-5 CASSRRLGQGGEQYF
few 14 TRBJ2-5 TRBV4-2 CASSHATGTETQYF
. 15 TRBJ2-1 TRBV5-1 CASSLYGDFYNEQFF
. 16 TRBJ2-1 TRBV11-2 CASSLGDGGAYNEQFF
. 16 TRBJ2-2 TRBV9 CASSTSGGLLGGELFF
. 13 TRBJ1-6 TRBV6-6 CASSYSRGSPLHF
. 12 TRBJ1-1 TRBV21-1 CASSKRTGEAFF
. 16 TRBJ2-7 TRBV10-1 CASSESVAAPSYEQYF
once 14 TRBJ1-5 TRBV12-5 CASGSGTVNQPQHF
. 13 TRBJ1-2 TRBV30 CAWSSGLEDGYTF
once 16 TRBJ1-6 TRBV5-1 CASSPRKSSYNSPLHF
. 14 TRBJ2-1 TRBV5-1 CASTSSGGAHEQFF
. 13 TRBJ1-2 TRBV28 CASSWTENYGYTF
. 14 TRBJ2-7 TRBV2 CASNLQGTNYEQYF
once 10 TRBJ1-1 TRBV30 CAWAATEAFF
. 17 TRBJ2-1 TRBV5-1 CASSADRGHTPSNEQFF
. 11 TRBJ1-6 TRBV7-9 CASSSAGALHF
. 14 TRBJ2-3 TRBV6-5 CASSYRGVGDTQYF
. 15 TRBJ2-3 TRBV5-4 CASSLGQTRPDTQYF
. 16 TRBJ2-3 TRBV27 CASSFLAGGDTDTQYF
. 15 TRBJ2-1 TRBV4-1 CASSHGTSGGSEQFF